This TCR beta chain is from a study of blood T cell repertoires in COVID-19. This CDR3 comprises 14 residues. The ends were cut back, 3 bases at V and 5 bases at J, with 9 bases in the middle. CDR1 SGHRS and CDR2 YFSETQ come from the germline V gene. The assay was immunoSEQ multiplex PCR, and TCRdb's table has in-frame clones only and misses some. The sample lists 110,000 or so clones, approximately 90% occurring once. Sequenced sample: peripheral blood. The gene calls are TRBV5-1 and TRBJ1-6; TRBD1 is a possible D gene (6 bases). The sequence was obtained from a woman between 45 and 60 years old with acute or convalescent COVID-19. The CDR3 loop is CASSSGQNNSPLHF. The CDR3 DNA reads TGCGCCAGCAGCTCCGGACAGAATAATTCACCCCTCCACTTT.